This T cell receptor beta chain was captured by sequencing in a study of cytomegalovirus exposure and HLA in healthy donors. On the study more broadly: Approximately 180 million T cells yielded 90 million to 130 million unique TCR beta sequences in earlier analysis. General study findings and limits: Researchers reportedly found TCR beta sequences accurately predicted most subjects' HLA-A and HLA-B alleles. Reports described diagnosis of cytomegalovirus status by the classifier as highly specific and sensitive.

Germline V lookup: CDR1 SEHNR, CDR2 FQNEAQ (reference sequence). The CDR3 extends over 15 amino acids. The ends lost 0 bases at V and 8 bases at J; junction bases unmatched: 6. Primers: 60 Vbeta forward and 13 Jbeta reverse. Sequencing used immunoSEQ multiplex PCR; TCRdb keeps in-frame clones, though not all of them. The table lists roughly 150,000 clones, around 68% of them singletons, with 10% in the top ten. Regarding this clone: Its antigen is unknown.

Sequenced: PBMCs. The clonotype was recovered from a man aged 25-45 years in good health and CMV-seropositive. This chain connects TRBV7-9 to TRBJ2-1, with 8 bases aligning to TRBD2. The DNA for the CDR3 is TGTGCCAGCAGCTTAGCGGGACTAGTTATCGATGAGCAGTTCTTC. This encodes CASSLAGLVIDEQFF. Complete variable domain (other parts from reference TRBV7-9 and TRBJ2-1): DTGVSQNPRHKITKRGQNVTFRCDPISEHNRLYWYRQTLGQGPEFLTYFQNEAQLEKSRLLSDRFSAERPKGSFSTLEIQRTEQGDSAMYLCASSLAGLVIDEQFFGPGTRLTVL.